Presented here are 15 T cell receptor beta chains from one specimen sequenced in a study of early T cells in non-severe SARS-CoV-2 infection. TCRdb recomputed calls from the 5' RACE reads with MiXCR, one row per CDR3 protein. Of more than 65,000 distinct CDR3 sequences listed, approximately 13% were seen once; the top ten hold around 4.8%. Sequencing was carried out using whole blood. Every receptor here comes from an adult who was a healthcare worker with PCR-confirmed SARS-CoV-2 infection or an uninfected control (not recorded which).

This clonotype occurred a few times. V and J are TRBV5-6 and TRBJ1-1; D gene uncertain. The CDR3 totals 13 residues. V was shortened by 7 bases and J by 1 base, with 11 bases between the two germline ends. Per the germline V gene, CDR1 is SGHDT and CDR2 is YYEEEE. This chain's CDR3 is CASASYRNTEAFF. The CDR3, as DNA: TGTGCCAGCGCATCCTACAGGAACACTGAAGCTTTCTTT.

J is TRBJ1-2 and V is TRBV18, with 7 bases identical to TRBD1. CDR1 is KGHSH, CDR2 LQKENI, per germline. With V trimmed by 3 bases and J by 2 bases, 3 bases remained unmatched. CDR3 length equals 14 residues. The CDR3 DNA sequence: TGTGCCAGCTCACCCCGGGACAGCAACTATGGCTACACCTTC. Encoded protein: CASSPRDSNYGYTF. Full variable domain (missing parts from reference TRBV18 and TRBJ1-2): NAGVMQNPRHLVRRRGQEARLRCSPMKGHSHVYWYRQLPEEGLKFMVYLQKENIIDESGMPKERFSAEFPKEGPSILRIQQVVRGDSAAYFCASSPRDSNYGYTFGSGTRLTVV.

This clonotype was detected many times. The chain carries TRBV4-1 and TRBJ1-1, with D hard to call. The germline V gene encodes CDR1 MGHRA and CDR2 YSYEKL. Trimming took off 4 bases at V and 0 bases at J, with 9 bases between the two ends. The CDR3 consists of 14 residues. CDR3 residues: CASSPAGMNTEAFF. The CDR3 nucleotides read TGCGCCAGCAGCCCGGCAGGCATGAACACTGAAGCTTTCTTT.

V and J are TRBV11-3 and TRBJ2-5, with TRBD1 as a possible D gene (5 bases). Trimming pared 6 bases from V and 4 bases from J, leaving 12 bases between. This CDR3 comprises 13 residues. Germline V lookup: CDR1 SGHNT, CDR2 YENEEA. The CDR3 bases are TGTGCCAGCAGTTCACAGGTCGGAGAGACCCAGTACTTC. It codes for CASSSQVGETQYF. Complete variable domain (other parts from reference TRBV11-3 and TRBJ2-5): EAGVVQSPRYKIIEKKQPVAFWCNPISGHNTLYWYLQNLGQGPELLIRYENEEAVDDSQLPKDRFSAERLKGVDSTLKIQPAELGDSAVYLCASSSQVGETQYFGPGTRLLVL.

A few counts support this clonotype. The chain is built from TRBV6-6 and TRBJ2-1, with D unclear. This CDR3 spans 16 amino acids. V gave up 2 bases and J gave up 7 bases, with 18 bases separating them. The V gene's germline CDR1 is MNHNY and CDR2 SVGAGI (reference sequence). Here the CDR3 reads CASSYPMGRDKNEQFF. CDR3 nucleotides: TGTGCCAGCAGTTACCCGATGGGCCGAGACAAGAATGAGCAGTTCTTC.

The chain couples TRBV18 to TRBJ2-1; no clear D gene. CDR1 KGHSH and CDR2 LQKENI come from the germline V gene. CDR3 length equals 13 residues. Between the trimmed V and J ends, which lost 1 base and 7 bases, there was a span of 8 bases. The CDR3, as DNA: TGTGCCAGCTCACCACAGGGCTGGAATGAGCAGTTCTTC. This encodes CASSPQGWNEQFF.

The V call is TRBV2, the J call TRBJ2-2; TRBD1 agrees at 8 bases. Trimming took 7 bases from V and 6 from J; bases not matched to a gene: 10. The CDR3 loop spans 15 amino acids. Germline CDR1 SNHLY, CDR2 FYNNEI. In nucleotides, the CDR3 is TGTGCCAGCACCCAGCAACAGGGGGTTTCCGGGGAGCTGTTTTTT. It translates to CASTQQQGVSGELFF. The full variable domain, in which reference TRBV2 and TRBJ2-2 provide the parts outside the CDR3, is EPEVTQTPSHQVTQMGQEVILRCVPISNHLYFYWYRQILGQKVEFLVSFYNNEISEKSEIFDDQFSVERPDGSNFTLKIRSTKLEDSAMYFCASTQQQGVSGELFFGEGSRLTVL.

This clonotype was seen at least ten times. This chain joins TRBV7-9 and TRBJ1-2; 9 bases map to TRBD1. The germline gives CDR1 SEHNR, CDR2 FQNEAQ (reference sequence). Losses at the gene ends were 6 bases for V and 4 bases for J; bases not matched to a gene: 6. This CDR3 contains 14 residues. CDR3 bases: TGTGCCAGCAGAACAGGGGGCTCGGGCTATGGCTACACCTTC. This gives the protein CASRTGGSGYGYTF.

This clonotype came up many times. CDR3 sequence (DNA): TGTGCCAGCAGTTTAGTGTACGAGCAGTACTTC. Its translation is CASSLVYEQYF. The chain employs TRBV12-3 or TRBV12-4 and TRBJ2-7; D unresolved. The CDR3 has 11 amino acids. Trimming stripped 1 base from V and 4 bases from J, with 2 bases between.

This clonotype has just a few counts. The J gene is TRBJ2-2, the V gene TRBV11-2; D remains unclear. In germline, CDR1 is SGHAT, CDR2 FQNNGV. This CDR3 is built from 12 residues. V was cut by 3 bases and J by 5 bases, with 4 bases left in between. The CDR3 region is CASSFYTGELFF. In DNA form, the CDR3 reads TGTGCCAGCAGCTTCTATACCGGGGAGCTGTTTTTT.

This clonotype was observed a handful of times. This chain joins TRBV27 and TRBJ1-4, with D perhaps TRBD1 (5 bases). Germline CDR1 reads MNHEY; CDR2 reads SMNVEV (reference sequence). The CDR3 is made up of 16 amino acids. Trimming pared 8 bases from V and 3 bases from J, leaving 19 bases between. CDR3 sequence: CASGRDPGTANEKLFF. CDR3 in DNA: TGTGCCAGCGGTCGCGACCCCGGGACCGCTAATGAAAAACTGTTTTTT. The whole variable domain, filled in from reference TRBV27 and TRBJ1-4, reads EAQVTQNPRYLITVTGKKLTVTCSQNMNHEYMSWYRQDPGLGLRQIYYSMNVEVTDKGDVPEGYKVSRKEKRNFPLILESPSPNQTSLYFCASGRDPGTANEKLFFGSGTQLSVL.

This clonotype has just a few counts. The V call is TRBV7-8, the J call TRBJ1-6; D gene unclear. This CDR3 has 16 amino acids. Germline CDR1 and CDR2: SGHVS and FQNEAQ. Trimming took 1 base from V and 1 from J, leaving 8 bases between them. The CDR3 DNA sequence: TGTGCCAGCAGCTTAGTTCCGGGATCCTATAATTCACCCCTCCACTTT. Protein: CASSLVPGSYNSPLHF.

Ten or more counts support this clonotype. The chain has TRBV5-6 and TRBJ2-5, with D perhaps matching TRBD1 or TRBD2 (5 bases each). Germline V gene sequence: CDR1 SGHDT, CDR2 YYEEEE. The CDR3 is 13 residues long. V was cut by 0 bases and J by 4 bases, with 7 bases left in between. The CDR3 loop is CASSLVGGETQYF. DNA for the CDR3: TGTGCCAGCAGCTTGGTTGGGGGAGAGACCCAGTACTTC.

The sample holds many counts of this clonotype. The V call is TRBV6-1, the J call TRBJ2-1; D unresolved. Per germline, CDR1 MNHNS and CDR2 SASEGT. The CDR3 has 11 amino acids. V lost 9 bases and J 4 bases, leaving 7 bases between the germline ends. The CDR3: CASQRYNEQFF. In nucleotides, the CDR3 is TGTGCCAGTCAGAGGTACAATGAGCAGTTCTTC.

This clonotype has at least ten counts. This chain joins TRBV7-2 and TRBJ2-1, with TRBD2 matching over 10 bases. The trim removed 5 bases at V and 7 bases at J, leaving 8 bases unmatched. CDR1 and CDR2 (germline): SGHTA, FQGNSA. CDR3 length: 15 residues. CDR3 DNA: TGTGCCAGCAGCGTGCTAGCGGGAGTGGGGAATGAGCAGTTCTTC. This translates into CASSVLAGVGNEQFF.